This TCR beta chain was documented in a study of T cells in Graves' hyperthyroidism and ophthalmopathy. General study results and limits: The model foresaw ophthalmopathy a median around 6.4 months prior to onset.

Trimming at V came to 2 bases and at J to 5 bases, leaving 14 bases not matched to a gene. CDR1 is LNHNV and CDR2 is YYDKDF in the germline V gene (reference sequence). There are 18 residues in the CDR3. Researchers amplified the TCR beta CDR3 regions from RNA transcripts. The primer set for the first-round RT-PCR of the TCR CDR3 was HTBI. TCRdb passed the multiplex PCR reads through MiXCR, listing each CDR3 protein once. The repertoire has a few hundred thousand distinct CDR3 sequences, roughly 50% of them found once; the top ten carry just over 8%. The study excluded patients with uncontrolled infection, other autoimmune disease, pregnancy or lactation. Points on this clonotype: Its antigen is currently unknown.

Sequencing used peripheral blood or thyroid tissue (not recorded which). The origin of this receptor is a woman aged 18 to 35 with Graves' hyperthyroidism. V and J are TRBV15 and TRBJ2-5; 10 bases match TRBD2. The CDR3 reads CATSRPRASGSDGETQYF. The CDR3 DNA follows: TGTGCCACCAGCAGACCTCGGGCTAGCGGGAGTGATGGGGAGACCCAGTACTTC.